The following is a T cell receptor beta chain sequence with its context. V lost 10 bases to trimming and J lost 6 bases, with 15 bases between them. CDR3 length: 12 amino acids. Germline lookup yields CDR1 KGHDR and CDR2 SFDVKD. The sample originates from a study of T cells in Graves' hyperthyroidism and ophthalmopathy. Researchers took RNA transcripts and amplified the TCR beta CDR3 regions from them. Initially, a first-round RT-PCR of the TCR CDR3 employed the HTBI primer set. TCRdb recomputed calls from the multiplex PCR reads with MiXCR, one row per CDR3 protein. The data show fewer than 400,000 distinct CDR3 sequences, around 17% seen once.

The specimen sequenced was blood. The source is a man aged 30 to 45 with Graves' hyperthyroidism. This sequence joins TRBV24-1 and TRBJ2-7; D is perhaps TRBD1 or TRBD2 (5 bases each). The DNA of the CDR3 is TGTGCCACGGGGGATATTTGGGGCGAGCAGTACTTC. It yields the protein CATGDIWGEQYF.